One and the same sample provided the 4 T cell receptor beta chains below, sequenced in a study of blood T cell repertoires in COVID-19. Clones were read by immunoSEQ multiplex PCR, and TCRdb kept only the in-frame ones, dropping some. Of nearly 300,000 clones in the sample, approximately 88% are singletons; the top ten hold about 1.6%. The sample was peripheral blood. The source of these receptors is a human donor with COVID-19, enrolled during active disease. The donor label of this sample is uncertain.

This clone was recorded a few times. This chain connects TRBV5-1 to TRBJ2-2, with D perhaps TRBD2 (5 bases). There are 15 residues in the CDR3. Germline V gene sequence: CDR1 SGHRS, CDR2 YFSETQ. Trimming took 1 base from V and 1 from J, leaving 8 bases between them. The CDR3 region has the DNA TGCGCCAGCAGCTTGAACGGGGAGAACACCGGGGAGCTGTTTTTT. The encoded protein is CASSLNGENTGELFF. Full variable domain (remainder filled in from reference TRBV5-1 and TRBJ2-2): KAGVTQTPRYLIKTRGQQVTLSCSPISGHRSVSWYQQTPGQGLQFLFEYFSETQRNKGNFPGRFSGRQFSNSRSEMNVSTLELGDSALYLCASSLNGENTGELFFGEGSRLTVL.

CDR3 sequence reads: CASSLKNTQYF. The DNA for the CDR3 is TGTGCCAGCAGCCTTAAAAATACGCAGTATTTT. The chain recombines TRBV3-1 (or the pseudogene TRBV3-2) with TRBJ2-3; D call uncertain. In germline, CDR1 is LGHDT, CDR2 YNNKEL (reference sequence). CDR3 length: 11 amino acids. V was clipped by 4 bases and J by 7 bases, with 6 bases between them.

The J gene is TRBJ2-1, the V gene TRBV7-3; 8 bases map to TRBD2. The CDR3 consists of 16 residues. V was clipped by 4 bases and J by 7 bases; unmatched bases: 12. CDR1 SGHTA and CDR2 FQGTGA come from the germline V gene. Here the CDR3 reads CASSSQPAGGGNEQFF. CDR3 nucleotides: TGTGCCAGCAGCTCCCAGCCCGCGGGAGGAGGGAATGAGCAGTTCTTC.

The chain links TRBV2 to TRBJ1-5; D call uncertain. The V gene lost 5 bases and the J gene lost 2 bases, with 16 bases spanning the gap. The CDR3 extends over 16 amino acids. Germline V gene sequence: CDR1 SNHLY, CDR2 FYNNEI. The CDR3 DNA follows: TGTGCCAGCAGTCCACCTTTACTAGAGGGCAATCAGCCCCAGCATTTT. This translates into CASSPPLLEGNQPQHF.